These 14 T cell receptor beta chains share one sample of origin, sequenced in a study of cytomegalovirus exposure and HLA in healthy donors. The study ran its PCR with 60 Vbeta and 13 Jbeta primers. Profiled with immunoSEQ multiplex PCR; TCRdb holds only in-frame clones, not every one. The profile shows roughly 100,000 clones, 70% to 80% of them singletons. The sequenced material came from PBMCs. These receptors were obtained from a boy younger than 18 in good health and CMV-seronegative.

The rearrangement uses TRBV5-1 and TRBJ2-3; 8 nucleotides line up with TRBD2. CDR3 length: 14 residues. Germline lookup yields CDR1 SGHRS and CDR2 YFSETQ. The V segment lost 6 bases and the J segment 0 bases; nucleotides outside the gene matches: 3. CDR3 coding DNA: TGCGCCAGCAACCGCGGGGGGAGCACAGATACGCAGTATTTT. It translates to CASNRGGSTDTQYF. Drawing the rest from reference TRBV5-1 and TRBJ2-3, the complete variable domain is KAGVTQTPRYLIKTRGQQVTLSCSPISGHRSVSWYQQTPGQGLQFLFEYFSETQRNKGNFPGRFSGRQFSNSRSEMNVSTLELGDSALYLCASNRGGSTDTQYFGPGTRLTVL.

The J gene is TRBJ2-3, the V gene TRBV5-1; 7 nucleotides match TRBD1. Germline V gene data show CDR1 as SGHRS and CDR2 as YFSETQ. The CDR3 loop spans 15 amino acids. J was trimmed by 0 bases and V by 4 bases; bases with no gene match: 5. The CDR3 spells CASSTGTASTDTQYF. The CDR3 DNA reads as TGCGCCAGCAGCACCGGGACAGCAAGCACAGATACGCAGTATTTT.

The J gene is TRBJ1-3, the V gene TRBV6-5; the D is unclear. V was shortened by 7 bases and J by 1 base, with 11 bases between the two germline ends. The CDR3 contains 14 residues. Germline CDR1 is MNHEY and CDR2 is SVGAGI. The CDR3 DNA reads as TGTGCCAGCACCCGTACGGGGTCTGGAAACACCATATATTTT. It translates to CASTRTGSGNTIYF.

The chain is built from TRBV29-1 and TRBJ1-3; 9 bases agree with TRBD1. There are 15 residues in the CDR3. Germline V lookup: CDR1 SQVTM, CDR2 ANQGSEA. With 6 bases clipped from V and 3 bases from J, the junction kept 9 bases outside the gene matches. CDR3 in DNA: TGCAGCGTCACACCTGAGGACAGGGGTGGAAACACCATATATTTT. Protein sequence: CSVTPEDRGGNTIYF.

The V gene is TRBV19, the J gene TRBJ1-1, with D perhaps TRBD1 (5 bases). This CDR3 spans 13 amino acids. CDR1 and CDR2 (germline): LNHDA, SQIVND (reference sequence). The V gene lost 2 bases and the J gene lost 5 bases, with 9 bases spanning the gap. The CDR3 bases are TGTGCCAGTAGTATACGGGGGAGGACTGAAGCTTTCTTT. Translating it yields CASSIRGRTEAFF.

The chain couples TRBV13 to TRBJ1-4; unclear D gene. The CDR3 loop spans 15 amino acids. V was trimmed by 2 bases and J by 6 bases, leaving 13 bases between them. Germline assignment: CDR1 PRHDT and CDR2 FYEKMQ (reference sequence). CDR3 loop: CASSLSRRIDEKLFF. The CDR3 DNA reads TGTGCCAGCAGCTTATCCCGTCGAATAGATGAAAAACTGTTTTTT.

This clone was seen a single time. V and J are TRBV6-5 and TRBJ1-2; D ambiguous. CDR3 length equals 13 residues. V gave up 10 bases and J gave up 0 bases, with 12 bases separating them. Germline V gene data show CDR1 as MNHEY and CDR2 as SVGAGI. In DNA form, the CDR3 reads TGTGCCACGTCCTATGTGGCTAACTATGGCTACACCTTC. It is translated as CATSYVANYGYTF.

The rearrangement joins TRBV14 to TRBJ1-2; D remains unclear. CDR1 and CDR2 from the germline V gene are SGHDN and FVKESK. Trimming left V 1 base short and J 3 bases short, with 21 bases between. This CDR3 is built from 18 residues. The CDR3 DNA sequence: TGTGCCAGCAGCCAAGGAGGTGGAGCCCTCGGCCACTACTATGGCTACACCTTC. Translation: CASSQGGGALGHYYGYTF.

V gene TRBV5-4 combines with J gene TRBJ1-2; D remains unclear. The V and J ends lost 1 base and 4 bases respectively, with 5 bases between them. The CDR3 spans 12 residues. CDR1 is SGHNT and CDR2 is YYREEE in the germline V gene (reference sequence). The CDR3 loop is CASSLSVYGYTF. The CDR3 nucleotides read TGTGCCAGCAGCTTGAGCGTCTATGGCTACACCTTC. Drawing the rest from reference TRBV5-4 and TRBJ1-2, the complete variable domain is ETGVTQSPTHLIKTRGQQVTLRCSSQSGHNTVSWYQQALGQGPQFIFQYYREEENGRGNFPPRFSGLQFPNYSSELNVNALELDDSALYLCASSLSVYGYTFGSGTRLTVV.

The V and J genes are TRBV27 and TRBJ2-1; tentative D call: TRBD1 (5 bases). The CDR3 has 14 amino acids. Germline assignment: CDR1 MNHEY and CDR2 SMNVEV (reference sequence). V lost 5 bases and J 6 bases, leaving 14 bases between the germline ends. CDR3 loop: CASSNSDRLNEQFF. In DNA form, the CDR3 reads TGTGCCAGCAGTAACTCAGACAGACTCAATGAGCAGTTCTTC.

The V gene is TRBV28, the J gene TRBJ1-5; D is perhaps TRBD1 (5 bases). The V end lost 4 bases, the J end lost 2 bases, and 12 bases lay between the germline ends. The CDR3 has 15 amino acids. The V gene's germline CDR1 is MDHEN and CDR2 SYDVKM. DNA for the CDR3: TGTGCCAGCAGTTCCGGGCAGGGTGGCAATCAGCCCCAGCATTTT. It encodes CASSSGQGGNQPQHF.

The chain employs TRBV13 and TRBJ2-5; maybe TRBD1 (6 bases). Germline V CDR1 and CDR2: PRHDT, FYEKMQ (reference sequence). Trimming stripped 0 bases from V and 4 bases from J, with 9 bases between. CDR3 length: 14 amino acids. DNA for the CDR3: TGTGCCAGCAGCTTAGGCGCACAGGGAGAGACCCAGTACTTC. It encodes CASSLGAQGETQYF.

The chain is built from TRBV2 and TRBJ1-2; 8 bases agree with TRBD1. The CDR3 loop spans 12 amino acids. Germline V lookup: CDR1 SNHLY, CDR2 FYNNEI. V shed 6 bases, J shed 6 bases, and the junction held 3 bases outside the gene matches. The CDR3: CASRKTGDGYTF. The CDR3 bases are TGTGCCAGCAGGAAGACAGGGGATGGCTACACCTTC.

This clone was detected once. The CDR3 region is CATSQWFTGSSGYTF. The CDR3 coding sequence is TGTGCCACCAGCCAATGGTTTACCGGGAGCTCTGGCTACACCTTC. The chain couples TRBV15 to TRBJ1-2; D is unclear. Looked up from germline, CDR1 is LNHNV and CDR2 is YYDKDF (reference sequence). Trimming took 5 bases from V and 7 from J, leaving 20 bases between them. CDR3 length: 15 amino acids. The whole variable domain, remainder taken from reference TRBV15 and TRBJ1-2, is DAMVIQNPRYQVTQFGKPVTLSCSQTLNHNVMYWYQQKSSQAPKLLFHYYDKDFNNEADTPDNFQSRRPNTSFCFLDIRSPGLGDTAMYLCATSQWFTGSSGYTFGSGTRLTVV.